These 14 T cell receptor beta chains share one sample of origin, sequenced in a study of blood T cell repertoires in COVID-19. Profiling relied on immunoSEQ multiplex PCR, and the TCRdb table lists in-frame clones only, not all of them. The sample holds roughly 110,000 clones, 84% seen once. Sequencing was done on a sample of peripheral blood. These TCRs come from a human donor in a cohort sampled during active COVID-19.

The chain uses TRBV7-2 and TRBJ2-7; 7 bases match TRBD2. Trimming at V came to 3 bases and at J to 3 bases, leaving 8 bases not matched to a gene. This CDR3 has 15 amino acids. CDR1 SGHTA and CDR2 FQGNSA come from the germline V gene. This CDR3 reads CASSFEGSGGYEQYF. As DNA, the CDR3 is TGTGCCAGCAGCTTCGAGGGTTCGGGGGGCTACGAGCAGTACTTC.

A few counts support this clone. CDR3 sequence reads: CASSQGHGSNEQFF. CDR3 nucleotide sequence: TGTGCCAGCAGCCAAGGTCACGGGAGTAATGAGCAGTTCTTC. The J gene is TRBJ2-1, the V gene TRBV3-1 (or the pseudogene TRBV3-2), with D tentatively TRBD2 (6 bases). Per germline, CDR1 LGHDT and CDR2 YNNKEL (reference sequence). This CDR3 is 14 amino acids long. V was shortened by 1 base and J by 7 bases, with 11 bases between the two germline ends.

CDR3 DNA sequence: TGTGCCAGCAGCTTGGCCGGCCGGGGTACGCAGTATTTT. The encoded protein is CASSLAGRGTQYF. The V and J genes are TRBV7-2 and TRBJ2-3; D perhaps matches TRBD2 (5 bases). Germline CDR1 SGHTA, CDR2 FQGNSA. The CDR3 is made up of 13 amino acids. Deletions cut 3 bases from V and 8 bases from J, with 12 bases between.

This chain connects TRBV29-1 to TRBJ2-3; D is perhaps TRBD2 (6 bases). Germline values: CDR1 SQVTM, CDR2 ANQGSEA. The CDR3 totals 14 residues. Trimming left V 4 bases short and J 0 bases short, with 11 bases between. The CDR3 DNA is TGCAGCGTTGCTTTAGCGGCCAGCACAGATACGCAGTATTTT. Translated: CSVALAASTDTQYF.

In nucleotides, the CDR3 is TGTGCCAGCAGTGCTGGTGAGAGGCTGAGTGGCTACACCTTC. Amino acid sequence: CASSAGERLSGYTF. The rearrangement links TRBV25-1 to TRBJ1-2; D unclear. The V end was cut by 4 bases, the J end by 7 bases, with 16 bases between. The CDR3 is 14 residues long. CDR1 is MGHDK, CDR2 SYGVNS, per germline.

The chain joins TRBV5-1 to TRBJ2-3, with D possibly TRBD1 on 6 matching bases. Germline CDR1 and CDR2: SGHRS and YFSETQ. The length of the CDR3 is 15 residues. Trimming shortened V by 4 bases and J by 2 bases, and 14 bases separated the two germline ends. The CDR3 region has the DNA TGCGCCAGCAGCGAGGGACACCAATTCACAGATACGCAGTATTTT. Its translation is CASSEGHQFTDTQYF. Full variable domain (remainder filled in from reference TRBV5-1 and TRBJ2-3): KAGVTQTPRYLIKTRGQQVTLSCSPISGHRSVSWYQQTPGQGLQFLFEYFSETQRNKGNFPGRFSGRQFSNSRSEMNVSTLELGDSALYLCASSEGHQFTDTQYFGPGTRLTVL.

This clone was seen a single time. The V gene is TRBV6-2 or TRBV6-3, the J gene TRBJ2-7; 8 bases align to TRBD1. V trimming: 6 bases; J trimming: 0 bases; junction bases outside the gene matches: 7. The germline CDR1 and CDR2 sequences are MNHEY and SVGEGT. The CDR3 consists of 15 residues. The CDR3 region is CASSWTGSPSYEQYV. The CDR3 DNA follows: TGTGCCAGCAGCTGGACAGGGAGTCCCTCCTACGAGCAGTACGTC.

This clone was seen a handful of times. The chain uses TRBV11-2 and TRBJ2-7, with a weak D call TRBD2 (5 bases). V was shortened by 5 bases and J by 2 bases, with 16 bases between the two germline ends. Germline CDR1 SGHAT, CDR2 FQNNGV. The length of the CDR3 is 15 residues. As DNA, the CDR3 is TGTGCCAGCAGCCCGGGTGGAGGCGGAACCTACGAGCAGTACGTC. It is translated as CASSPGGGGTYEQYV.

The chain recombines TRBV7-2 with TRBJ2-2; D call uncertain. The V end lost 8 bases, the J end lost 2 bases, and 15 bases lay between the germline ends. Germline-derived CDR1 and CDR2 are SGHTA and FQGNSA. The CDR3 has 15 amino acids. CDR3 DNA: TGTGCCAGCGGTGTGAAAAGCCTTAACACCGGGGAGCTGTTTTTT. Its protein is CASGVKSLNTGELFF.

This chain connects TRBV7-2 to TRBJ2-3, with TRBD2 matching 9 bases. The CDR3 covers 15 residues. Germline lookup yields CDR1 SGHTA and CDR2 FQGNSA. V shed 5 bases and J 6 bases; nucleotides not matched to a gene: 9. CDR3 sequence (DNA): TGTGCCAGCAGCAACATAGCGGGAGCCCCGGATACGCAGTATTTT. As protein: CASSNIAGAPDTQYF.

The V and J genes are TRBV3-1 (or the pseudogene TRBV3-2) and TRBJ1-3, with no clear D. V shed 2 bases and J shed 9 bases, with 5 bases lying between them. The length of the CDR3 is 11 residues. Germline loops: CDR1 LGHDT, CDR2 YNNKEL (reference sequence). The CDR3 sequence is CASSQFSTIYF. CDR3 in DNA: TGTGCCAGCAGCCAATTCTCCACCATATATTTT.

The CDR3 sequence: CASSARLTDTQYF. The CDR3 DNA is TGTGCCAGTAGCGCAAGGCTCACAGATACGCAGTATTTT. This chain uses TRBV2 with TRBJ2-3; D is possibly TRBD2 (5 bases). CDR3 size: 13 residues. Trimming pared 9 bases from V and 2 bases from J, leaving 12 bases between. The V gene's germline CDR1 is SNHLY and CDR2 FYNNEI.

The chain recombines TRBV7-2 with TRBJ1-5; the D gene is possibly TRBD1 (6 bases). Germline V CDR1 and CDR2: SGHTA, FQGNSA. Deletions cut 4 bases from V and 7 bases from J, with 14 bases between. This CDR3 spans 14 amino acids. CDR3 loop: CASSSGGGVQPQHF. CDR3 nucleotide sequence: TGTGCCAGCAGCTCGGGAGGGGGGGTACAGCCCCAGCATTTT.

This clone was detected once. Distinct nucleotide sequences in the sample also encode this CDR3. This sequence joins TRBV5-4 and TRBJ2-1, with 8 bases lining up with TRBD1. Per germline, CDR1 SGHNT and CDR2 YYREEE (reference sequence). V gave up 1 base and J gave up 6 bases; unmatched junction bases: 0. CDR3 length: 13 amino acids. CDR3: CASSLTGGNEQFF. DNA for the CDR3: TGTGCCAGCAGCTTGACAGGGGGCAATGAGCAGTTCTTC.